This TCR beta chain was found in a study of blood T cell repertoires in COVID-19. Some clones are missing from TCRdb's copy, which holds only in-frame ones; the method was immunoSEQ multiplex PCR. This table holds approximately 120,000 clones, roughly four fifths found once. This CDR3 is 16 amino acids long. With V trimmed by 4 bases and J by 6 bases, 13 bases remained unmatched. CDR1 and CDR2 (germline): KGHSH, LQKENI. Sequenced sample: PBMCs or T cells enriched from blood (not recorded which). The sequence derives from a man aged 25 to 40 who had recovered from COVID-19. This chain joins TRBV18 and TRBJ1-1; 8 positions agree with TRBD1. CDR3 residues: CASSQARGQEYPEAFF. The CDR3 nucleotides are TGTGCCAGCTCACAAGCTCGGGGACAGGAGTATCCTGAAGCTTTCTTT.